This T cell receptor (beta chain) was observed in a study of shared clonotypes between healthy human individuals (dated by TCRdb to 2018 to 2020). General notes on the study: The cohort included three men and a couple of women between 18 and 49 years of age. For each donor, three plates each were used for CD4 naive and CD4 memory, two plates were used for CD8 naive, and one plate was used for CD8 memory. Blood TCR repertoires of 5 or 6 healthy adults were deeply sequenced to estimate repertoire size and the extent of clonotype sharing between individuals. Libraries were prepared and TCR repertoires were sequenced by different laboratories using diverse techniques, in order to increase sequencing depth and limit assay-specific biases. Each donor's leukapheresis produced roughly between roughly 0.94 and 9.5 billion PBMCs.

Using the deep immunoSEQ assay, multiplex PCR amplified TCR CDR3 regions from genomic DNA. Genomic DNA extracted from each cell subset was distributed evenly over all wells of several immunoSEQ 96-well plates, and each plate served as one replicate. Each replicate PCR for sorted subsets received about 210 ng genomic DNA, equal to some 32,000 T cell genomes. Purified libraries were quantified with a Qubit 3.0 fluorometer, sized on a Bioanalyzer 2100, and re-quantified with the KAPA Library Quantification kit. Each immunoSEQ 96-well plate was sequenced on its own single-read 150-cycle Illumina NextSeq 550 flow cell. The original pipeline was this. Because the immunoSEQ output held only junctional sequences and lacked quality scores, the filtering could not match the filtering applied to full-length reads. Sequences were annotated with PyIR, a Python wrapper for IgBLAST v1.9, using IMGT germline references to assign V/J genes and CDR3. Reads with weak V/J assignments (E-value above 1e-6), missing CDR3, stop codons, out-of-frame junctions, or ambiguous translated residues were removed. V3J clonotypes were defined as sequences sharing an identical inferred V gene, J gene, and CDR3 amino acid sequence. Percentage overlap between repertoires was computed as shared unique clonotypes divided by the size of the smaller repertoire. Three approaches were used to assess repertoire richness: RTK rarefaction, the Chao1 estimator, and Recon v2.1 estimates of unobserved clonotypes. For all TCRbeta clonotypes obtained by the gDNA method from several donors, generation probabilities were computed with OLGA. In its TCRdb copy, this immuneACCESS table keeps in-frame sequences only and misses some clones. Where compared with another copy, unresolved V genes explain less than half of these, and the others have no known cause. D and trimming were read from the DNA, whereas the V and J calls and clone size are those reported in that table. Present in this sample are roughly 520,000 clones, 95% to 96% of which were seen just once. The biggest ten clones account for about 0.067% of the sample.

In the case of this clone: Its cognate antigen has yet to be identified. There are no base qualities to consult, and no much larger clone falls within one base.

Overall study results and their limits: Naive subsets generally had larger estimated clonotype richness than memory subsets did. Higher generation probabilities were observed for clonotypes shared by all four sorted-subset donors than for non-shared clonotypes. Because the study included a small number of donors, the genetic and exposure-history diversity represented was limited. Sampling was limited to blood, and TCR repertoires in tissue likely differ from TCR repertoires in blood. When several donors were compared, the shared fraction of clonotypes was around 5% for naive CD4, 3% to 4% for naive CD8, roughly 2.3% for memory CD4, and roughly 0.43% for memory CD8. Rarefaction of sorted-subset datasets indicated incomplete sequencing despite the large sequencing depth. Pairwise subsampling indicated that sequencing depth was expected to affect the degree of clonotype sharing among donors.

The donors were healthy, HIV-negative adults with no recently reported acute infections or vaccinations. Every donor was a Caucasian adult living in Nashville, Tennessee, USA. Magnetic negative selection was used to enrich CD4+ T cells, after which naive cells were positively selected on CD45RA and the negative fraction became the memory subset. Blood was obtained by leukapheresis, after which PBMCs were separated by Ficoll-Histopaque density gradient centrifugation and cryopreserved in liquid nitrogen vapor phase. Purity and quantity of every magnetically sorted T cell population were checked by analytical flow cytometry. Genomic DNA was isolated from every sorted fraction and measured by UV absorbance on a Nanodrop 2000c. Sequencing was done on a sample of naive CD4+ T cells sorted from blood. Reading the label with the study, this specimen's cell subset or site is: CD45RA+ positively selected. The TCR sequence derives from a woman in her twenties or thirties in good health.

The CDR3 region has the sequence CSVLLSETLYEQYF. The DNA sequence is TGCAGCGTTTTGTTGTCGGAGACTCTCTACGAGCAGTACTTC. The chain is encoded by TRBV29-1 joined to TRBJ2-7, with the D gene too uncertain to name. The germline V gene gives CDR1 as SQVTM and CDR2 as ANQGSEA. Relative to germline, V is 5 bases shorter and J is 3 bases shorter, with 17 bases between their ends. From its cysteine to its phenylalanine, the CDR3 spans 14 amino acids. Only the CDR3 region is kept as DNA, spanning 42 bases read in frame from base 1.